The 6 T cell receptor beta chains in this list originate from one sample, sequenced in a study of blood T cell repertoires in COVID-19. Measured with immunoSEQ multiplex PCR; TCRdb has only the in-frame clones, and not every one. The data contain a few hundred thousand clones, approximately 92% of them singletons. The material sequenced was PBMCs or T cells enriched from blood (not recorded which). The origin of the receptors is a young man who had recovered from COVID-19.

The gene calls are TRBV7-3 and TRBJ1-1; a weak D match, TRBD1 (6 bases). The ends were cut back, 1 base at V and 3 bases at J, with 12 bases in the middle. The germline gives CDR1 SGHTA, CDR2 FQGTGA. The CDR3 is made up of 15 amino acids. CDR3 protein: CASSLKKAGDTEAFF. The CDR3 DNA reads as TGTGCCAGCAGCTTAAAAAAGGCAGGGGACACTGAAGCTTTCTTT.

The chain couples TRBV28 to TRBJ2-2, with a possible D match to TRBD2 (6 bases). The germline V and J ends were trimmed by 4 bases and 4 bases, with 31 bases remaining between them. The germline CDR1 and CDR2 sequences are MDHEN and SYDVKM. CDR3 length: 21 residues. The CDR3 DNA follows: TGTGCCAGCAGTTCTATACTAGCCGGAGCGGTTAAGGACGGCTTCACCGGGGAGCTGTTTTTT. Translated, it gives CASSSILAGAVKDGFTGELFF. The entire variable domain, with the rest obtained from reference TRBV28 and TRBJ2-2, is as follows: DVKVTQSSRYLVKRTGEKVFLECVQDMDHENMFWYRQDPGLGLRLIYFSYDVKMKEKGDIPEGYSVSREKKERFSLILESASTNQTSMYLCASSSILAGAVKDGFTGELFFGEGSRLTVL.

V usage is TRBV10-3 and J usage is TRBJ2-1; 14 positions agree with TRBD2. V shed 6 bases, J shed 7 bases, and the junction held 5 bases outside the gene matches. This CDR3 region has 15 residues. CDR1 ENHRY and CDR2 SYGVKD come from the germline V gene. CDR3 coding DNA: TGTGCCATCAGGGGGACTAGCGGGAGATGGAATGAGCAGTTCTTC. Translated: CAIRGTSGRWNEQFF.

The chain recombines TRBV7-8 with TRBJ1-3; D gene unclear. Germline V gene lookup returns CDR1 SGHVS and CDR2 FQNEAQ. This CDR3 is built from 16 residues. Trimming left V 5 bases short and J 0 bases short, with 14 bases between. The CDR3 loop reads CASSPRLYGSGNTIYF. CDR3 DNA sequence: TGTGCCAGCAGCCCTCGTCTCTACGGCTCTGGAAACACCATATATTTT.

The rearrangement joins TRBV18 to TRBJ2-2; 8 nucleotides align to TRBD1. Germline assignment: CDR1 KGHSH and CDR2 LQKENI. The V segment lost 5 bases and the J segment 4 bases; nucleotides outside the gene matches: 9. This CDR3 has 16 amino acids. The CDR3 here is CASSGQGLVGTGELFF. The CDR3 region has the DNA TGTGCCAGCTCAGGACAGGGCTTGGTCGGCACCGGGGAGCTGTTTTTT.

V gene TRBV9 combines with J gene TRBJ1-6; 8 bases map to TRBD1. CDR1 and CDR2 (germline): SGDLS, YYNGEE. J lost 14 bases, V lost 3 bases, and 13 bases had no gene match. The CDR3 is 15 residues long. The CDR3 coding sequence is TGTGCCAGCAGCGCAGGCGACAGGGGTAGAGTGGCCCTCCACTTT. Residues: CASSAGDRGRVALHF.